This T cell receptor (beta chain) derives from a study of Ad26.COV2.S vaccination and SARS-CoV-2 variants. Repertoires were generated with immunoSEQ multiplex PCR, while TCRdb's copy carries only in-frame clones and drops some. The data contain 410,000 or so clones, over 80% of them singletons. The CDR3 runs 13 residues. Germline lookup yields CDR1 LNHDA and CDR2 SQIVND (reference sequence). V was trimmed by 6 bases and J by 3 bases, leaving 12 bases between them. This clone came up once. Sample treatment: about 20 received Ad26.COV2.S at low or high dose, single or two shots; 5 received placebo; per-sample allocation not given. Sampling was done on day 63 after the first vaccine or placebo injection. Cohort 1b enrolled adults aged 18-55 years in Boston.

The source of this sequence is a person aged 18-60 years who received the Ad26.COV2.S COVID-19 vaccine or a placebo. The source material was peripheral blood, sampled in a trial of Ad26.COV2.S vaccine versus placebo. The genes are TRBV19 and TRBJ2-7; D gene ambiguous. The DNA for the CDR3 is TGTGCCAGTAGCCCGTTATTGGGCTACGAGCAGTACTTC. This encodes CASSPLLGYEQYF.